Sequencing of this T cell receptor beta chain was carried out in a study of blood T cell repertoires in COVID-19. Study overall: Both acute and convalescent COVID-19 samples were obtained from the United States, Italy and Spain.

Original processing methods: Reference gene primer amplification gave estimated nucleated cell counts. Produced via immunoSEQ multiplex PCR; TCRdb's table is partial and in-frame only. V and J calls and clone size are those listed in that table; D and trimming were worked out from the DNA. Among approximately 150,000 clones listed, 80% to 90% were seen once. Enrolment of Seattle patients took place during active infection, and they were followed longitudinally. This clone was seen a single time. V was pared by 4 bases and J by 7 bases, with 7 bases of the junction left unmatched. The V gene's germline CDR1 is SGDLS and CDR2 YYNGEE. The CDR3 is 14 amino acids.

The sample comprised peripheral blood. This chain joins TRBV9 and TRBJ1-2; 10 bases are a match to TRBD1. This TCR was recovered from a young man with COVID-19, enrolled during active disease. CDR3 nucleotide sequence: TGTGCCAGCAGCTCTGGACAGGGGGTGGTTGGCTACACCTTC. Translating it yields CASSSGQGVVGYTF. Supplemented by reference TRBV9 and TRBJ1-2, the full variable domain reads DSGVTQTPKHLITATGQRVTLRCSPRSGDLSVYWYQQSLDQGLQFLIQYYNGEERAKGNILERFSAQQFPDLHSELNLSSLELGDSALYFCASSSGQGVVGYTFGSGTRLTVV.